What follows are 16 T cell receptor beta chains derived from one specimen sequenced in a study of shared clonotypes between healthy human individuals (dated by TCRdb to about 2020). Library method: the immunoSEQ multiplex PCR assay. TCRdb's version of the immuneACCESS table is confined to in-frame rearrangements and falls short of the full clone set. An unresolved V gene accounts for under half of the shortfall where checked; the remainder is of unknown origin. This sample gives hundreds of thousands of clones in total; roughly 80% of them show up just once. The ten largest clones add up to more than 10% of the sample. The sample was PBMCs. The receptors shown here come from a woman in her thirties or forties in good health. Some clones in this sample may be carry-over from other donors' samples.

The chain links TRBV10-2 to TRBJ1-2; no clear D. The CDR3 is made up of 13 amino acids. CDR1 and CDR2 (germline): WSHSY, SAAADI. Trimming removed 3 bases from V and 2 bases from J, with 7 bases in between. In nucleotides, the CDR3 is TGCGCCAGCAGTGACATAGTAAACTATGGCTACACCTTC. Protein sequence: CASSDIVNYGYTF.

A note on this clone: One base separates it from a far larger clone, so it is likely a read error. Other DNA sequences from this sample encode an identical CDR3 as well. V gene TRBV5-8 combines with J gene TRBJ1-2; the D is unclear. CDR3 size: 13 residues. In germline, CDR1 is SGHTS, CDR2 YDEGEE. The CDR3: CASSPSRQSGYTF. CDR3 DNA: TGTGCAAGCAGCCCCTCCCGTCAGAGTGGCTACACCTTC.

As for this clone: A far more abundant clone sits one base away, making this likely a read error. The same CDR3 also results from other DNA sequences found in this sample. The rearrangement links TRBV2 to TRBJ2-7, with 7 bases fitting TRBD1. The junction had 9 bases not matched to a gene; V was cut back by 4 bases and J by 3 bases. There are 15 residues in the CDR3. Germline-derived CDR1 and CDR2 are SNHLY and FYNNEI. The CDR3 DNA sequence: TGTGCCAGCAGTGTCCCCCTGAGGGGGCACTACGAGCAGTACTTC. This sequence encodes CASSVPLRGHYEQYF. Together with reference TRBV2 and TRBJ2-7, the CDR3 gives the full variable domain: EPEVTQTPSHQVTQMGQEVILRCVPISNHLYFYWYRQILGQKVEFLVSFYNNEISEKSEIFDDQFSVERPDGSNFTLKIRSTKLEDSAMYFCASSVPLRGHYEQYFGPGTRLTVT.

This sequence joins TRBV10-2 and TRBJ1-4; TRBD1 matches 10 bases. Germline assignment: CDR1 WSHSY and CDR2 SAAADI. This CDR3 spans 15 amino acids. Losses at the gene ends were 8 bases for V and 3 bases for J; bases not matched to a gene: 6. The CDR3 is CASRKGQGSNEKLFF. For the CDR3, the DNA is TGCGCCAGCCGAAAGGGACAGGGGTCTAATGAAAAACTGTTTTTT.

This clone occurred a few times. Distinct nucleotide sequences in the sample also encode this CDR3. This chain links TRBV14 with TRBJ1-2, with no clear D. The V gene's germline CDR1 is SGHDN and CDR2 FVKESK. The CDR3 sequence is 13 residues long. The V end was cut by 3 bases, the J end by 2 bases, with 7 bases between. The CDR3 reads CASSQGANYGYTF. The CDR3, as DNA: TGTGCCAGCAGCCAGGGTGCAAACTATGGCTACACCTTC.

The rearrangement joins TRBV6-5 to TRBJ2-5; the D gene could be TRBD1 or TRBD2 (5 bases each). The germline V and J ends were trimmed by 5 bases and 2 bases, with 15 bases remaining between them. Germline V gives CDR1 MNHEY, CDR2 SVGAGI. This CDR3 comprises 15 residues. CDR3 residues: CASSRPGRSQETQYF. CDR3 DNA: TGTGCCAGCAGTAGGCCGGGACGGTCACAAGAGACCCAGTACTTC.

The rearrangement uses TRBV29-1 and TRBJ2-7; no definite D call. The germline V gene encodes CDR1 SQVTM and CDR2 ANQGSEA. This CDR3 has 12 residues. V lost 2 bases and J lost 7, with 12 bases in between. CDR3 DNA sequence: TGCAGCGTTGAAAACCTCCTGGGAGAGCAGTACTTC. Translating gives CSVENLLGEQYF.

This sequence joins TRBV28 and TRBJ1-2, with a weak D call TRBD1 (6 bases). The CDR3 sequence is 14 residues long. Per germline, CDR1 MDHEN and CDR2 SYDVKM. Trimming took 10 bases from V and 3 from J, leaving 18 bases between them. This chain's CDR3 is CAINMAGEHYGYTF. CDR3 bases: TGTGCCATAAATATGGCAGGGGAACACTATGGCTACACCTTC.

In this sample, this clone turned up many times. The sample contains more than one DNA sequence encoding this CDR3. The chain has TRBV9 and TRBJ2-3; D may match TRBD1 or TRBD2 (6 bases each). This CDR3 is built from 14 residues. The germline gives CDR1 SGDLS, CDR2 YYNGEE. V dropped 2 bases and J dropped 0 bases, with 7 bases sitting between them. This CDR3 is CASSVGGSTDTQYF. In nucleotides, the CDR3 is TGTGCCAGCAGCGTCGGGGGCAGCACAGATACGCAGTATTTT.

The chain is built from TRBV2 and TRBJ2-5, with D tentatively TRBD1 (5 bases). From germline, CDR1 is SNHLY and CDR2 FYNNEI. The CDR3 is 13 amino acids. The V end was cut by 6 bases, the J end by 3 bases, with 11 bases between. CDR3 sequence (DNA): TGTGCCAGCAGCCGACAGATCGAAGAGACCCAGTACTTC. Amino acids: CASSRQIEETQYF.

The V call is TRBV27, the J call TRBJ1-5; D is ambiguous. Per the germline V gene, CDR1 is MNHEY and CDR2 is SMNVEV (reference sequence). CDR3 length: 13 residues. V gave up 2 bases and J gave up 4 bases, with 6 bases separating them. CDR3 coding DNA: TGTGCCAGCAGTTTAGTACCAAATCAGCCCCAGCATTTT. Translated, it gives CASSLVPNQPQHF.

J is TRBJ2-7 and V is TRBV6-1; 12 nucleotides match TRBD2. The CDR3 has 18 amino acids. CDR1 and CDR2 from the germline V gene are MNHNS and SASEGT. J lost 2 bases, V lost 2 bases, and 10 bases had no gene match. Here the CDR3 DNA reads TGTGCCAGCAGTGAACTTCCGACTAGCGGGAGTCGAACCTACGAGCAGTACTTC. This encodes CASSELPTSGSRTYEQYF.

The CDR3 DNA sequence: TGCAGCGTTGAAGAGGCGGGGACAGAGACCCAGTACTTC. Translating gives CSVEEAGTETQYF. This chain joins TRBV29-1 and TRBJ2-5, with D possibly matching TRBD2 (6 bases). CDR1 and CDR2 (germline): SQVTM, ANQGSEA. V shed 0 bases and J shed 4 bases, with 9 bases lying between them. This CDR3 spans 13 amino acids.

CDR3 nucleotide sequence: TGTGCCATCCTCCGGGACAGGTCAACCTACGAGCAGTACTTC. Its translation: CAILRDRSTYEQYF. The chain employs TRBV2 and TRBJ2-7, with 8 bases lining up with TRBD1. The germline V gene has CDR1 SNHLY and CDR2 FYNNEI. This CDR3 is built from 14 residues. V lost 10 bases and J lost 2; bases outside the gene matches: 10.

The table lists this clone with a count of one. The V call is TRBV9, the J call TRBJ1-3; D remains unclear. This CDR3 is built from 15 residues. V lost 0 bases and J lost 0, with 7 bases in between. Germline V gene lookup returns CDR1 SGDLS and CDR2 YYNGEE. DNA of the CDR3: TGTGCCAGCAGCGTAGCCGTCAGCTCTGGAAACACCATATATTTT. It is translated as CASSVAVSSGNTIYF.

This clone has a single count. This chain connects TRBV4-1 to TRBJ1-2; no clear D. CDR3 length equals 16 residues. CDR1 MGHRA and CDR2 YSYEKL come from the germline V gene. The V end was cut by 3 bases, the J end by 0 bases, with 14 bases between. As DNA, the CDR3 is TGCGCCAGCAGCCAGGCCTGGGGAAGGTCTAACTATGGCTACACCTTC. Its protein product is CASSQAWGRSNYGYTF.